The following is a T cell receptor beta chain sequence with its context. The sample holds one count of this clone. Its antigen remains unidentified. There are no base qualities to consult, and no much larger clone falls within one base. The data originate from a study of T cell responses to AZD1222 COVID-19 vaccine (dated by TCRdb to 2020 to 2023). Regarding the complete study: Because spike-specific TCR depth and breadth did not differ between the two schedules, AZD1222 recipients who got a second dose at roughly 4 weeks were pooled with those who got a second dose at roughly 12 weeks. Enrollment into the trials was organized by age into subgroups of 18-55, 56-69 and 70-plus years, and those subgroups contained about 160, 30 and 59 TCR-sequenced participants, respectively. A total of just over 230 trial participants underwent TCR sequencing, of whom roughly 210 had received two doses of AZD1222 and some 26 had received two doses of the MenACWY control vaccine.

The time point label for this specimen denotes: baseline before first vaccination. The vaccinee samples were drawn from two UK trials, COV001 and COV002, one of which was a single-blind randomized controlled phase 2/3 trial testing AZD1222 (ChAdOx1 nCoV-19) in healthy adults. Trial participant PBMC samples were collected at day 0 and day 28 after the second dose for TCRbeta chain sequencing. Cut back by 2 bases and 1 base, the V and J ends lie 11 bases apart. For CDR1 and CDR2, the germline V gene lists SQVTM and ANQGSEA. There are 14 amino acids in the CDR3, from cysteine to phenylalanine inclusive. Only the CDR3 portion is preserved as DNA: 42 bases, with reading frame beginning at the first base. What the work shows at the level of the full study, not this receptor alone: Conclusions about previously exposed vaccinees are limited because only six or seven AZD1222 recipients were SARS-CoV-2 seropositive at baseline. The 56-69-year group was small, and its depth increase did not reach significance, likely because of low power. No day 14 peak-response samples were available, so repertoires were characterized only after the peak T cell response. Reportedly, close to half of the unique spike-specific TCRs recognized epitopes lying outside the regions that are mutated in the B.1.351 and B.1.1.7 variants. Participants were mostly white British, with more females than males. The authors suggested clonal diversity may have been underestimated. CD4 TCRs associated with the vaccine covered the entire spike protein, and the dominant responses were in regions 160-218 and 743-854. After two AZD1222 doses, spike-specific TCR breadth and depth were significantly higher than at day 0 and than in MenACWY recipients.

The CDR3 regions of human TCRbeta chains were analyzed by immunosequencing. In the source study's methods: TCRs in the repertoires were compared against a reference library of SARS-CoV-2-specific TCRs that had been generated with the MIRA antigen-specificity platform. Breadth meant the fraction of unique TCRs that were SARS-CoV-2-associated, whereas depth meant the fraction of total T cells that were SARS-CoV-2-associated. Using the MIRA data, each spike-specific TCR was assigned both to the spike region to which the TCR was reactive and to a CD4 or CD8 class. Log10-transformed breadth and depth values were compared by one-way ANOVA with Sidak's multiple comparisons tests. Held by TCRdb, this immuneACCESS table contains in-frame sequences only and omits some clones. Under half of the omission traces to an unresolved V gene where checked; the cause of the rest is unknown. V and J calls and clone size come straight from that table; D and trimming were deduced from the DNA. The sample table holds roughly 70,000 clones, of which roughly 80% were seen once. The top ten constitute roughly 5.4% of the sample.

This sample comprised peripheral blood, obtained on day 0 of AZD1222 vaccination. The chain is made from TRBV29-1 and TRBJ1-1, with TRBD1 tentatively as D gene (6 bases match). This TCR was recovered from an adult in good health. In nucleotide form, the sequence is TGCAGCGTTGAATTGGGGGGCTGGAACACTGAAGCTTTCTTT. Its amino acids are CSVELGGWNTEAFF.